This T cell receptor beta chain was recorded in a study of T cell responses to AZD1222 COVID-19 vaccine. Findings of the study overall: There were repertoire samples only from the period after the peak T cell response. Baseline antibody screening turned up just six seropositive AZD1222 recipients.

Per germline, CDR1 SQVTM and CDR2 ANQGSEA. Trimming removed 7 bases at V and 6 bases at J, with 13 bases between. There are 11 residues in the CDR3. Generated by immunoSEQ multiplex PCR, the TCRdb table keeps only in-frame clones and is missing some. The sample lists around 88,000 clones, around nine tenths occurring once. This clone is a singleton in its sample. Its antigen is still unknown. This TCR was sampled from an adult in good health. This chain uses TRBV29-1 with TRBJ2-7; D not certain. The starting material was peripheral blood, obtained on day 0 of MenACWY control vaccination. CDR3 sequence (DNA): TGCAGCGCCCTAACGATGGGCGAGCAGTACTTC. Translation: CSALTMGEQYF.